Reported below is one TCR beta chain. No antigen is known for it. After autologous stem cell transplantation all patients relapsed, and prior brentuximab vedotin exposure differed between cohorts. The entry originates in a study of PD-1 blockade in classical Hodgkin lymphoma. The method was immunoSEQ multiplex PCR; TCRdb's version includes in-frame clones alone and lacks a portion of them. The repertoire consists of tens of thousands of clones, with about 91% occurring once and the leading ten covering around a tenth. Whole-study findings and limits: CD4+ TCR diversity climbed significantly by C4D1, unlike CD8+ TCR diversity.

The germline CDR1 and CDR2 sequences are WSHSY and SAAADI. V was trimmed by 5 bases and J by 6 bases, leaving 5 bases between them. The CDR3 has 11 residues. The chain has TRBV10-2 and TRBJ2-1; no reliable D call. This sequence was found in a human donor with classical Hodgkin lymphoma. The source was peripheral blood mononuclear cells (PBMCs), collected before the second cycle of nivolumab. The CDR3 DNA follows: TGCGCCAGCAGTCAGATCAATGAGCAGTTCTTC. The encoded protein is CASSQINEQFF.